Presented here are 25 T cell receptor beta chains from one specimen sequenced in a study of PD-1 blockade in classical Hodgkin lymphoma. Specified time point: cycle 4 day 1 (C4D1), after less than seven weeks of nivolumab. Following autologous stem cell transplantation, relapse occurred in every patient, and exposure to brentuximab vedotin varied. Assay used: immunoSEQ multiplex PCR; TCRdb lists only in-frame clones, some missing. The sample holds over 75,000 clones, approximately 90% seen once. Sequenced here: peripheral blood mononuclear cells (PBMCs), sampled before the fourth cycle of nivolumab. The receptor set was obtained from a human donor with classical Hodgkin lymphoma.

This chain connects TRBV27 to TRBJ2-3, with D perhaps matching TRBD2 (6 bases). V lost 2 bases, J lost 14 bases, and 23 bases lay in between. This CDR3 has 15 amino acids. CDR1 and CDR2 from the germline V gene are MNHEY and SMNVEV (reference sequence). CDR3: CASSLAPGDGGDRYF. The CDR3 coding sequence is TGTGCCAGCAGTTTAGCTCCGGGGGACGGCGGTGATCGGTATTTT.

The genes are TRBV30 and TRBJ2-5, with 8 nucleotides matching TRBD2. This CDR3 is 14 amino acids long. Unmatched junction bases numbered 6, after V lost 2 bases and J lost 4 bases. Germline CDR1 is GTSNPN and CDR2 is SVGIG (reference sequence). The CDR3 region is CAWSLGGLGETQYF. The CDR3 DNA sequence: TGTGCCTGGAGTTTAGGGGGACTAGGAGAGACCCAGTACTTC.

The chain is built from TRBV7-7 and TRBJ2-5; possibly TRBD2 for D (5 bases). CDR1 SSHAT and CDR2 FNYEAQ come from the germline V gene (reference sequence). The germline V and J ends were trimmed by 5 bases and 2 bases, with 21 bases remaining between them. CDR3 length: 17 amino acids. The CDR3 protein is CASSPEAGLHAQETQYF. In DNA, the CDR3 is TGTGCCAGCAGCCCGGAGGCGGGCCTTCACGCTCAAGAGACCCAGTACTTC. The entire variable domain, with the rest obtained from reference TRBV7-7 and TRBJ2-5, is as follows: GAGVSQSPRYKVTKRGQDVTLRCDPISSHATLYWYQQALGQGPEFLTYFNYEAQPDKSGLPSDRFSAERPEGSISTLTIQRTEQRDSAMYRCASSPEAGLHAQETQYFGPGTRLLVL.

The V and J genes are TRBV12-5 and TRBJ1-5, with D uncertain. The germline V gene encodes CDR1 LGHNT and CDR2 FRNRAP. Trimming shortened V by 0 bases and J by 7 bases, and 22 bases separated the two germline ends. The CDR3 covers 18 residues. The CDR3 bases are TGTGCTAGTGGTTTGGTACAACTGACGATTCAGAATGGGCAGCCCCAGCATTTT. Residues: CASGLVQLTIQNGQPQHF.

J is TRBJ2-2 and V is TRBV19; tentatively, D is TRBD2 (6 bases). Trimming shortened V by 7 bases and J by 5 bases, and 11 bases separated the two germline ends. The CDR3 length is 13 residues. Germline CDR1 is LNHDA and CDR2 is SQIVND (reference sequence). The DNA for the CDR3 is TGTGCCAGTAAACCCGGAGGGACCGGGGAGCTGTTTTTT. Residues: CASKPGGTGELFF.

The chain has TRBV9 and TRBJ2-2, with 8 bases lining up with TRBD2. V lost 4 bases to trimming and J lost 4 bases; unmatched junction nucleotides: 0. Per germline, CDR1 SGDLS and CDR2 YYNGEE. This CDR3 has 13 amino acids. DNA of the CDR3: TGTGCCAGCAGCCGGGGGGGCACCGGGGAGCTGTTTTTT. Translating it yields CASSRGGTGELFF.

The chain employs TRBV10-3 and TRBJ2-7, with TRBD2 matching over 9 bases. This CDR3 is 15 amino acids long. In germline, CDR1 is ENHRY, CDR2 SYGVKD. V shed 4 bases, J shed 8 bases, and the junction held 12 bases outside the gene matches. The CDR3 region is CAISGLKRGAWQQYF. Here the CDR3 DNA reads TGTGCCATCAGTGGGCTTAAGCGGGGGGCCTGGCAGCAGTACTTC.

The genes are TRBV10-3 and TRBJ2-3; D remains ambiguous. Deletions cut 0 bases from V and 5 bases from J, with 3 bases between. The CDR3 covers 12 residues. Germline-derived CDR1 and CDR2 are ENHRY and SYGVKD. The CDR3 sequence is CAISESLDTQYF. In nucleotides, the CDR3 is TGTGCCATCAGTGAGTCGCTAGATACGCAGTATTTT.

In this sample, this clone turned up a few times. This chain joins TRBV27 and TRBJ1-6; no clear D. V was clipped by 4 bases and J by 9 bases, with 16 bases between them. CDR3 length: 15 amino acids. Germline CDR1 and CDR2: MNHEY and SMNVEV (reference sequence). The CDR3 spells CASSSVVGLTSPLHF. Here the CDR3 DNA reads TGTGCCAGCAGTTCCGTCGTTGGGCTTACTTCACCCCTCCACTTT.

This chain uses TRBV7-9 with TRBJ2-5; possible D gene TRBD1, 6 bases. This CDR3 comprises 14 residues. The V gene lost 3 bases and the J gene lost 2 bases, with 10 bases spanning the gap. From germline, CDR1 is SEHNR and CDR2 FQNEAQ (reference sequence). The DNA for the CDR3 is TGTGCCAGCAGCTTCGGGGACAAACAAGAGACCCAGTACTTC. This gives the protein CASSFGDKQETQYF.

J is TRBJ2-5 and V is TRBV5-6; 10 nucleotides line up with TRBD2. In germline, CDR1 is SGHDT, CDR2 YYEEEE. Losses at the gene ends were 0 bases for V and 1 base for J; bases not matched to a gene: 3. This CDR3 has 16 amino acids. The chain's CDR3 is CASSLERGGLQETQYF. The CDR3 nucleotides are TGTGCCAGCAGCTTGGAGCGGGGGGGCCTCCAAGAGACCCAGTACTTC.

The CDR3 DNA is TGTGCCTGGAGTGTATGGTTAGGGGGGACCGGATCCTACAATGAGCAGTTCTTC. Translation: CAWSVWLGGTGSYNEQFF. This chain connects TRBV30 to TRBJ2-1, with D possibly being TRBD1 or TRBD2 (6 bases each). CDR3 length: 18 amino acids. V shed 0 bases and J shed 1 base, with 19 bases lying between them. The germline CDR1 and CDR2 sequences are GTSNPN and SVGIG (reference sequence).

The V gene is TRBV19, the J gene TRBJ2-7, with TRBD1 matching over 12 bases. Germline values: CDR1 LNHDA, CDR2 SQIVND (reference sequence). The CDR3 length is 16 residues. The ends lost 5 bases at V and 10 bases at J; junction bases unmatched: 15. CDR3 nucleotides: TGTGCCAGTAGTCATTCCCGGGATGGGACAGGGGGCGCTCAGTACTTC. Translating it yields CASSHSRDGTGGAQYF. Full variable domain (rest looked up from reference TRBV19 and TRBJ2-7): DGGITQSPKYLFRKEGQNVTLSCEQNLNHDAMYWYRQDPGQGLRLIYYSQIVNDFQKGDIAEGYSVSREKKESFPLTVTSAQKNPTAFYLCASSHSRDGTGGAQYFGPGTRLTVT.

The V gene is TRBV14, the J gene TRBJ2-1; D ambiguous. Germline lookup yields CDR1 SGHDN and CDR2 FVKESK. There are 13 residues in the CDR3. The V end was cut by 4 bases, the J end by 9 bases, with 13 bases between. The CDR3 is CASSLDLGSEQFF. CDR3 sequence (DNA): TGTGCCAGCAGCCTAGACCTAGGGTCTGAGCAGTTCTTC.

The chain uses TRBV7-9 and TRBJ1-3, with D uncertain. This CDR3 is built from 13 residues. Germline V gives CDR1 SEHNR, CDR2 FQNEAQ (reference sequence). V was shortened by 3 bases and J by 1 base, with 4 bases between the two germline ends. In DNA, the CDR3 is TGTGCCAGCAGCTTCGGTTCTGGAAACACCATATATTTT. Protein sequence: CASSFGSGNTIYF.

The V and J genes are TRBV12-5 and TRBJ1-2; a possible D gene is TRBD1 (5 bases). The CDR3 consists of 13 residues. Per germline, CDR1 LGHNT and CDR2 FRNRAP. The ends were cut back, 7 bases at V and 3 bases at J, with 12 bases in the middle. CDR3 region: CASALGDDYGYTF. The CDR3 nucleotides are TGTGCTAGTGCTTTAGGGGACGACTATGGCTACACCTTC.

This chain links TRBV7-9 with TRBJ1-2; unclear D gene. V was clipped by 0 bases and J by 3 bases, with 11 bases between them. Germline CDR1 reads SEHNR; CDR2 reads FQNEAQ (reference sequence). The CDR3 has 15 amino acids. DNA of the CDR3: TGTGCCAGCAGCTTAGCTGGGTTTGGGGACTATGGCTACACCTTC. It encodes CASSLAGFGDYGYTF.

The gene calls are TRBV9 and TRBJ2-7, with D hard to call. The CDR3 has 14 amino acids. Germline CDR1 SGDLS, CDR2 YYNGEE. V lost 0 bases, J lost 2 bases, and 9 bases lay in between. CDR3 residues: CASSVGMGAYEQYF. The CDR3, as DNA: TGTGCCAGCAGCGTAGGAATGGGTGCCTACGAGCAGTACTTC. The full variable domain, in which reference TRBV9 and TRBJ2-7 provide the parts outside the CDR3, is DSGVTQTPKHLITATGQRVTLRCSPRSGDLSVYWYQQSLDQGLQFLIQYYNGEERAKGNILERFSAQQFPDLHSELNLSSLELGDSALYFCASSVGMGAYEQYFGPGTRLTVT.

The genes are TRBV28 and TRBJ1-1; D might be TRBD1 (6 bases). The CDR3 totals 12 residues. Germline V CDR1 and CDR2: MDHEN, SYDVKM. Trimming took 7 bases from V and 10 from J, leaving 16 bases between them. CDR3 protein: CASKTGWFVAFF. As DNA, the CDR3 is TGTGCCAGCAAAACAGGGTGGTTTGTAGCTTTCTTT.

This chain uses TRBV6-5 with TRBJ1-2; possible D gene TRBD1, 6 bases. Germline V gene data show CDR1 as MNHEY and CDR2 as SVGAGI. This CDR3 spans 13 amino acids. V lost 0 bases, J lost 6 bases, and 8 bases lay in between. The CDR3 nucleotides are TGTGCCAGCAGTTACTCGGGACATAATGGCTACACCTTC. Translating it yields CASSYSGHNGYTF.

The chain employs TRBV7-2 and TRBJ1-2, with D possibly matching TRBD1 (5 bases). CDR1 and CDR2 from the germline V gene are SGHTA and FQGNSA. V was trimmed by 5 bases and J by 4 bases, leaving 11 bases between them. The CDR3 loop spans 13 amino acids. CDR3 sequence (DNA): TGTGCCAGCAGCCGGGACGGAACCTATGGCTACACCTTC. Translating it yields CASSRDGTYGYTF.

The chain couples TRBV4-2 to TRBJ1-1; D gene unclear. Germline V CDR1 and CDR2: LGHNA, YNFKEQ. CDR3 size: 15 residues. V was clipped by 1 base and J by 1 base, with 10 bases between them. The CDR3 bases are TGTGCCAGCAGCCAAGTTTTCGGATCGAACACTGAAGCTTTCTTT. Protein: CASSQVFGSNTEAFF.

This clone was counted between two and nine times. The chain links TRBV30 to TRBJ2-1, with TRBD1 identical over 8 bases. The CDR3 covers 14 residues. Germline V CDR1 and CDR2: GTSNPN, SVGIG (reference sequence). V lost 4 bases, J lost 0 bases, and 2 bases stayed unmatched. CDR3 sequence reads: CAWTGGVSYNEQFF. CDR3 DNA: TGTGCCTGGACAGGGGGCGTCTCCTACAATGAGCAGTTCTTC. The variable domain in full, with the rest retrieved from reference TRBV30 and TRBJ2-1, is SQTIHQWPATLVQPVGSPLSLECTVEGTSNPNLYWYRQAAGRGLQLLFYSVGIGQISSEVPQNLSASRPQDRQFILSSKKLLLSDSGFYLCAWTGGVSYNEQFFGPGTRLTVL.

The rearrangement joins TRBV7-9 to TRBJ1-4, with a weak D call TRBD1 (6 bases). Trimming pared 2 bases from V and 4 bases from J, leaving 11 bases between. The CDR3 spans 15 residues. Germline V gene data show CDR1 as SEHNR and CDR2 as FQNEAQ (reference sequence). CDR3 DNA: TGTGCCAGCAGCTTATCACAGGGTGTTAATGAAAAACTGTTTTTT. This codes for CASSLSQGVNEKLFF.

CDR3 sequence: CASSAPYEQYF. CDR3 sequence (DNA): TGTGCCAGCAGCGCGCCTTACGAGCAGTACTTC. The chain employs TRBV9 and TRBJ2-7; D unclear. The V and J ends lost 3 bases and 4 bases respectively, with 5 bases between them. Germline lookup yields CDR1 SGDLS and CDR2 YYNGEE. The CDR3 is 11 residues long.